This TCR beta chain was recovered during a study of read filtering for tumor transcriptome and immune sequencing. As for the study in general: Revised staging placed eight or nine patients in R-ISS I, 15 to 20 in II, 6 or 7 in III. TCR-mapped reads were about 3.5 to 11 million with IR-seq versus roughly 75 to 1,400 with RNA-seq.

Sampling of bone marrow took place during active disease in every patient. CDR1 is SQVTM and CDR2 is ANQGSEA in the germline V gene. V was pared by 3 bases and J by 9 bases, with 8 bases of the junction left unmatched. The CDR3 consists of 14 residues. The study, taken as a whole, reports: Approximately 82% of IR-seq clonotypes had one read, totaling roughly 3.5% of reads; RNA-seq: approximately 75% and 45%.

The library was built from roughly 400 ng RNA with molecular barcoded adaptors for alpha/delta and beta/gamma chains. TCRdb processed the reads anew with MiXCR; each CDR3 protein has one entry. The sample lists some 46,000 distinct CDR3 sequences, more than 10% occurring once. By proportion, this clonotype is medium-sized. What it binds is unknown. Material: a population of CD138-negative cells sorted from bone marrow. The clonotype was recovered from a donor aged 40 or older with multiple myeloma. The chain has TRBV29-1 and TRBJ2-1, with 10 bases fitting TRBD2. CDR3 in DNA: TGCAGCGTTGAGAGGGGACTAGCGATAAGTGAGCAGTTCTTC. Amino acid sequence: CSVERGLAISEQFF.